This T cell receptor (beta chain) came from a study of blood T cell repertoires in COVID-19. About the study: Sample material is recorded as cDNA or gDNA derived from T cells, B-cell-depleted T cells, or PBMCs.

Seattle cases were enrolled at active infection and followed longitudinally. Data came from immunoSEQ multiplex PCR; TCRdb stores just in-frame clones and leaves some out. The repertoire holds 250,000 to 350,000 clones, with around 81% as singletons. Source material: peripheral blood. The source is a person aged 70 to 79 with COVID-19, enrolled during active disease.

CDR3 amino acids: CASRRGDGPSSYEQYF. CDR3 in DNA: TGTGCCAGTAGACGGGGGGACGGACCGAGCTCCTACGAGCAGTACTTC. This chain joins TRBV19 and TRBJ2-7; 7 bases map to TRBD2. The V and J ends lost 6 bases and 0 bases, in that order; junction bases with no gene match: 11. The CDR3 runs 16 residues. Germline V gives CDR1 LNHDA, CDR2 SQIVND (reference sequence).